Each of the 31 T cell receptor beta chains below was sequenced from the same sample in a study of T cells in Graves' hyperthyroidism and ophthalmopathy. Authors of the study amplified TCR beta CDR3 regions from RNA transcripts. RT-PCR in the first round (using the HTBI primer set) targeted the TCR CDR3. TCRdb itself ran the multiplex PCR reads through MiXCR, one entry per CDR3 protein. The sample has about 410,000 distinct CDR3 sequences, approximately 14% seen once; the top ten hold about 13%. Sequences were obtained from blood. Source of these receptors: a man aged 18-30 years with Graves' ophthalmopathy.

This clonotype was seen a few times. The chain employs TRBV5-1 and TRBJ2-7; D might be TRBD1 or TRBD2, each matching 5 bases. Germline V CDR1 and CDR2: SGHRS, YFSETQ. Between the trimmed V and J ends, which lost 0 bases and 6 bases, there was a span of 10 bases. The CDR3 length is 13 residues. CDR3 DNA sequence: TGCGCCAGCAGCTTGGGAGGGGAAATCGAGCAGTACTTC. Translation gives CASSLGGEIEQYF.

This clonotype came up many times. The chain joins TRBV5-1 to TRBJ1-2; D ambiguous. The V gene's germline CDR1 is SGHRS and CDR2 YFSETQ. Trimming removed 0 bases from V and 5 bases from J, with 11 bases in between. This CDR3 spans 14 amino acids. The CDR3 region has the DNA TGCGCCAGCAGCTTGGGAGACCTGGGTTATGGCTACACCTTC. Its translation is CASSLGDLGYGYTF.

This clonotype was found a few times. This chain connects TRBV20-1 to TRBJ2-4; a weak D match, TRBD2 (6 bases). Germline-derived CDR1 and CDR2 are DFQATT and SNEGSKA (reference sequence). V shed 0 bases and J shed 9 bases, with 12 bases lying between them. The CDR3 totals 13 residues. Here the CDR3 reads CSAREAHGSIQYF. In DNA, the CDR3 is TGCAGTGCTAGAGAGGCACACGGGAGCATTCAGTACTTC.

V is TRBV18 and J is TRBJ2-5; 8 bases match TRBD2. V lost 0 bases to trimming and J lost 6 bases; unmatched junction nucleotides: 9. The CDR3 contains 16 residues. Germline V lookup: CDR1 KGHSH, CDR2 LQKENI. CDR3 residues: CASSPPAGGPGKTQYF. In DNA, the CDR3 is TGTGCCAGCTCACCACCTGCGGGGGGCCCGGGTAAGACCCAGTACTTC.

This clonotype appeared a few times. A much more abundant neighbour one base away suggests this may be a read error. This rearrangement joins TRBV2 to TRBJ1-2, with no clear D. This CDR3 has 13 residues. Germline loops: CDR1 SNHLY, CDR2 FYNNEI. The CDR3: CASLDSGNYGCTF. CDR3 DNA sequence: TGTGCCAGCCTGGATTCCGGAAACTATGGCTGCACCTTC.

Concerning this clonotype itself: A read error may be the cause here, since a much bigger clone is one base away. The V gene is TRBV11-3, the J gene TRBJ2-2, with 8 bases that match TRBD1. There are 19 residues in the CDR3. The junction had 21 bases not matched to a gene; V was cut back by 6 bases and J by 6 bases. CDR1 is SGHNT, CDR2 YENEEA, per germline. The CDR3 DNA is TGTGCCAGCAGTCCAGGACAGGGAAGCCGAAACGTAATGCCCGGGGAGCTGTTTTTT. Translated: CASSPGQGSRNVMPGELFF.

The chain carries TRBV24-1 and TRBJ2-2; D perhaps matches TRBD1 (5 bases). The CDR3 runs to 13 residues. From germline, CDR1 is KGHDR and CDR2 SFDVKD. V lost 9 bases and J lost 8, with 15 bases in between. The CDR3 DNA reads TGTGCCACCTCACTCCAGGGTGCTGGGGAGCTGTTTTTT. Translating gives CATSLQGAGELFF.

This clonotype was detected ten times or more. This CDR3 is CSAEGQSEQYF. The CDR3 DNA reads as TGCAGTGCTGAAGGACAGTCCGAGCAGTACTTC. The genes are TRBV20-1 and TRBJ2-7, with D perhaps TRBD1 (6 bases). Trimming took 5 bases from V and 6 from J, leaving 11 bases between them. The CDR3 is 11 amino acids. CDR1 DFQATT and CDR2 SNEGSKA come from the germline V gene (reference sequence).

The table lists this clonotype with many counts. The V and J genes are TRBV27 and TRBJ1-2; D perhaps matches TRBD1 (5 bases). The germline V and J ends were trimmed by 4 bases and 8 bases, with 20 bases remaining between them. Germline CDR1 is MNHEY and CDR2 is SMNVEV (reference sequence). This CDR3 has 15 residues. The CDR3: CASSSGLFRGLGYTF. The CDR3, as DNA: TGTGCCAGCAGTTCCGGGCTTTTTCGGGGGTTAGGCTACACCTTC.

This clonotype was recorded at least ten times. The rearrangement links TRBV5-8 to TRBJ1-1, with 10 bases matching TRBD1. The CDR3 has 16 residues. Unmatched junction bases numbered 2, after V lost 0 bases and J lost 0 bases. Germline loops: CDR1 SGHTS, CDR2 YDEGEE. DNA of the CDR3: TGTGCCAGCAGCTTGGAAGGACAGGGGGTGAACACTGAAGCTTTCTTT. The encoded protein is CASSLEGQGVNTEAFF.

This clonotype was recorded at least ten times. The J gene is TRBJ2-7, the V gene TRBV6-1; a weak D match, TRBD2 (6 bases). The CDR3 runs to 15 residues. Germline assignment: CDR1 MNHNS and CDR2 SASEGT. V lost 8 bases and J lost 6, with 23 bases in between. The CDR3, as DNA: TGTGCCAGCGCTAGTCAGAGGGACTTTGGGTCCGAGCAGTACTTC. As protein: CASASQRDFGSEQYF.

This clonotype was detected a few times. J is TRBJ2-1 and V is TRBV12-3 or TRBV12-4, with a possible D match to TRBD1 (6 bases). The CDR3 runs to 13 residues. Trimming stripped 7 bases from V and 3 bases from J, with 10 bases between. The DNA of the CDR3 is TGTGCCAGCAATGGGGACAACTACAATGAGCAGTTCTTC. Protein: CASNGDNYNEQFF.

The CDR3 sequence: CASSELGGNYGYTF. The CDR3 DNA follows: TGTGCCAGCAGTGAACTTGGTGGAAACTATGGCTACACCTTC. The J gene is TRBJ1-2, the V gene TRBV25-1; the D is unclear. The CDR3 contains 14 residues. Germline V lookup: CDR1 MGHDK, CDR2 SYGVNS. Trimming shortened V by 2 bases and J by 2 bases, and 9 bases separated the two germline ends.

J is TRBJ1-1 and V is TRBV29-1, with D tentatively TRBD1 (5 bases). The CDR3 spans 12 residues. Germline CDR1 is SQVTM and CDR2 is ANQGSEA. V was trimmed by 7 bases and J by 1 base, leaving 10 bases between them. The chain's CDR3 is CSAPGQNTEAFF. CDR3 DNA: TGCAGCGCCCCTGGACAGAACACTGAAGCTTTCTTT.

In regard to this clonotype: An end of the junction differs from the germline gene, which may be a read error. CDR3 protein: CRARDLQALSNQPQHF. In DNA form, the CDR3 reads TGCAGGGCTAGAGATTTGCAGGCCCTTAGCAATCAGCCCCAGCATTTT. The rearrangement links TRBV20-1 to TRBJ1-5; the D is unclear. In germline, CDR1 is DFQATT, CDR2 SNEGSKA (reference sequence). The CDR3 runs to 16 residues.

This clonotype was counted ten times or more. The chain couples TRBV15 to TRBJ2-3; unclear D gene. CDR3 length: 14 amino acids. Germline lookup yields CDR1 LNHNV and CDR2 YYDKDF (reference sequence). V was cut by 7 bases and J by 0 bases, with 11 bases left in between. CDR3 sequence reads: CATTDAASTDTQYF. The CDR3 nucleotides are TGTGCCACCACGGACGCTGCTAGCACAGATACGCAGTATTTT.

V and J are TRBV10-1 and TRBJ1-2, with D unresolved. V shed 3 bases and J shed 8 bases, with 16 bases lying between them. The CDR3 runs to 14 residues. Looked up from germline, CDR1 is WNHNN and CDR2 is SYGVQD (reference sequence). The CDR3 protein is CASSESPLTRGYTF. The CDR3 coding sequence is TGCGCCAGCAGTGAATCACCGCTGACGAGAGGCTACACCTTC.

A note on this clonotype: The limits of the CDR3 on the DNA are not certain, so only TCRdb's listed CDR3 is given. This chain links TRBV12-3 or TRBV12-4 with TRBJ2-3; TRBD2 is the table's D call, not checked against the DNA. Ends included, the CDR3 has 23 residues. The CDR3 here is CASTNQTSMYLCASGIGTDTQYF.

This clonotype was recorded many times. The chain combines TRBV19 with TRBJ2-1; 13 bases are a match to TRBD2. J was trimmed by 4 bases and V by 7 bases; bases with no gene match: 7. The CDR3 totals 16 residues. Germline CDR1 LNHDA, CDR2 SQIVND (reference sequence). CDR3 DNA sequence: TGTGCCAGTAAACTAGCGGGAGGGGAGCTATACAATGAGCAGTTCTTC. Translating it yields CASKLAGGELYNEQFF.

This clonotype was counted ten times or more. The gene calls are TRBV3-1 and TRBJ1-4; D not resolved. CDR1 and CDR2 from the germline V gene are LGHDT and YNNKEL (reference sequence). There are 16 residues in the CDR3. V lost 4 bases, J lost 1 base, and 13 bases lay in between. CDR3: CASSRAGPQTNEKLFF. For the CDR3, the DNA is TGTGCCAGCAGCCGTGCTGGCCCACAAACTAATGAAAAACTGTTTTTT.

This clonotype was observed a handful of times. The rearrangement uses TRBV19 and TRBJ1-2; D is undetermined. V was trimmed by 5 bases and J by 0 bases, leaving 10 bases between them. This CDR3 is 14 amino acids long. The V gene's germline CDR1 is LNHDA and CDR2 SQIVND (reference sequence). In DNA, the CDR3 is TGTGCCAGTAGTTCTTGGCAGGCTAACTATGGCTACACCTTC. Amino acids: CASSSWQANYGYTF.

This clonotype has at least ten counts. The genes are TRBV20-1 and TRBJ2-3, with 8 bases lining up with TRBD2. V gave up 3 bases and J gave up 0 bases; unmatched junction bases: 8. CDR1 and CDR2 from the germline V gene are DFQATT and SNEGSKA (reference sequence). The CDR3 loop spans 16 amino acids. The CDR3 DNA reads TGCAGTGCTAGGAGTGCAGCGGGGGCTAGCACAGATACGCAGTATTTT. Translated: CSARSAAGASTDTQYF.

The sample holds a few counts of this clonotype. V and J are TRBV19 and TRBJ2-7; perhaps TRBD1 as D (5 bases). The V gene's germline CDR1 is LNHDA and CDR2 SQIVND (reference sequence). The V and J ends lost 2 bases and 3 bases respectively, with 17 bases between them. The CDR3 length is 16 residues. The CDR3 reads CASSISGPGALYEQYF. CDR3 DNA: TGTGCCAGTAGTATATCAGGTCCTGGGGCTCTCTACGAGCAGTACTTC.

At least ten counts were recorded for this clonotype. The V gene is TRBV4-2, the J gene TRBJ1-2; the match to TRBD1 covers 8 bases. The CDR3 is 15 residues long. Germline CDR1 is LGHNA and CDR2 is YNFKEQ. Trimming removed 4 bases from V and 3 bases from J; junction bases left unmatched: 7. This CDR3 reads CASSPGQGGDYGYTF. The CDR3, as DNA: TGTGCCAGCAGCCCAGGACAGGGTGGCGACTATGGCTACACCTTC.

This clonotype was observed many times. This chain links TRBV19 with TRBJ2-1; 8 bases align to TRBD2. The CDR3 runs to 15 residues. J lost 1 base, V lost 5 bases, and 4 bases had no gene match. Germline CDR1 is LNHDA and CDR2 is SQIVND (reference sequence). The DNA for the CDR3 is TGTGCCAGTAGTGCTCGCGGGGGGTCCTACAATGAGCAGTTCTTC. Translated, it gives CASSARGGSYNEQFF.

This clonotype was seen repeatedly, ten times or more. DNA for the CDR3: TGTGCCAGCAGTCCCGGGACTAGCGGCAATGAGCAGTTCTTC. It yields the protein CASSPGTSGNEQFF. This rearrangement joins TRBV6-2 or TRBV6-3 to TRBJ2-1, with 11 bases matching TRBD2. The CDR3 loop spans 14 amino acids. Germline lookup yields CDR1 MNHEY and CDR2 SVGEGT. V lost 5 bases to trimming and J lost 6 bases; unmatched junction nucleotides: 3.

CDR3 protein: CASSLALGAKTEAFF. DNA for the CDR3: TGTGCCAGCAGCTTAGCGTTGGGGGCCAAGACTGAAGCTTTCTTT. This chain connects TRBV11-2 to TRBJ1-1; D perhaps matches TRBD1 (6 bases). Trimming removed 1 base at V and 5 bases at J, with 14 bases between. Germline assignment: CDR1 SGHAT and CDR2 FQNNGV. CDR3 length: 15 amino acids.

V usage is TRBV4-1 and J usage is TRBJ2-3, with 9 nucleotides matching TRBD1. Germline CDR1 reads MGHRA; CDR2 reads YSYEKL. J was trimmed by 3 bases and V by 2 bases; bases with no gene match: 6. This CDR3 comprises 16 residues. The CDR3 is CASSQLPGQGTDTQYF. DNA for the CDR3: TGCGCCAGCAGCCAACTACCGGGACAGGGAACAGATACGCAGTATTTT.

This clonotype was counted ten times or more. V and J are TRBV6-5 and TRBJ1-3; no firm D call. The CDR3 has 18 residues. The germline V gene encodes CDR1 MNHEY and CDR2 SVGAGI. V lost 0 bases, J lost 2 bases, and 17 bases lay in between. CDR3 nucleotides: TGTGCCAGCAGTTACTCGAGAGTCGCTGCCCGGGCTGGAAACACCATATATTTT. Protein product: CASSYSRVAARAGNTIYF.

The V and J genes are TRBV11-2 and TRBJ2-2; D call uncertain. Looked up from germline, CDR1 is SGHAT and CDR2 is FQNNGV. The length of the CDR3 is 14 residues. Trimming took off 2 bases at V and 4 bases at J, with 8 bases between the two ends. The DNA of the CDR3 is TGTGCCAGCAGCTTATCTTGGGGCACCGGGGAGCTGTTTTTT. Translating gives CASSLSWGTGELFF.

The chain joins TRBV6-5 to TRBJ2-2; 10 bases line up with TRBD2. In germline, CDR1 is MNHEY, CDR2 SVGAGI. The V segment lost 2 bases and the J segment 4 bases; nucleotides outside the gene matches: 4. The CDR3 covers 16 residues. DNA for the CDR3: TGTGCCAGCAGTTACGGACTAGCGGTCCCCACCGGGGAGCTGTTTTTT. It encodes CASSYGLAVPTGELFF.